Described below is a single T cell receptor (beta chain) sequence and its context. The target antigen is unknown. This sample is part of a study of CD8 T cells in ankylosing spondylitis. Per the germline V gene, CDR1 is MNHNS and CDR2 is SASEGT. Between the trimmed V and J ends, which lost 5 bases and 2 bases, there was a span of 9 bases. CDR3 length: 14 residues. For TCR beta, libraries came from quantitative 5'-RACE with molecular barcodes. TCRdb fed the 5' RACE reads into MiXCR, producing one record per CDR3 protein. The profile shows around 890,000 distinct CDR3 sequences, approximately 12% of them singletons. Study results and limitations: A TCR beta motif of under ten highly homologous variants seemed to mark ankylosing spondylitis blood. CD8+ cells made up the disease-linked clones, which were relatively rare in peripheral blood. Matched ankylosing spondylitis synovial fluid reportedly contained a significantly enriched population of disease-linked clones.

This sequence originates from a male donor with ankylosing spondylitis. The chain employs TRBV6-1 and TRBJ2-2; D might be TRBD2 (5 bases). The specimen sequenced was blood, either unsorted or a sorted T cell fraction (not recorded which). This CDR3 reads CASSTPGNTGELFF. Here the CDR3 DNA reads TGTGCCAGCAGTACCCCGGGAAACACCGGGGAGCTGTTTTTT.